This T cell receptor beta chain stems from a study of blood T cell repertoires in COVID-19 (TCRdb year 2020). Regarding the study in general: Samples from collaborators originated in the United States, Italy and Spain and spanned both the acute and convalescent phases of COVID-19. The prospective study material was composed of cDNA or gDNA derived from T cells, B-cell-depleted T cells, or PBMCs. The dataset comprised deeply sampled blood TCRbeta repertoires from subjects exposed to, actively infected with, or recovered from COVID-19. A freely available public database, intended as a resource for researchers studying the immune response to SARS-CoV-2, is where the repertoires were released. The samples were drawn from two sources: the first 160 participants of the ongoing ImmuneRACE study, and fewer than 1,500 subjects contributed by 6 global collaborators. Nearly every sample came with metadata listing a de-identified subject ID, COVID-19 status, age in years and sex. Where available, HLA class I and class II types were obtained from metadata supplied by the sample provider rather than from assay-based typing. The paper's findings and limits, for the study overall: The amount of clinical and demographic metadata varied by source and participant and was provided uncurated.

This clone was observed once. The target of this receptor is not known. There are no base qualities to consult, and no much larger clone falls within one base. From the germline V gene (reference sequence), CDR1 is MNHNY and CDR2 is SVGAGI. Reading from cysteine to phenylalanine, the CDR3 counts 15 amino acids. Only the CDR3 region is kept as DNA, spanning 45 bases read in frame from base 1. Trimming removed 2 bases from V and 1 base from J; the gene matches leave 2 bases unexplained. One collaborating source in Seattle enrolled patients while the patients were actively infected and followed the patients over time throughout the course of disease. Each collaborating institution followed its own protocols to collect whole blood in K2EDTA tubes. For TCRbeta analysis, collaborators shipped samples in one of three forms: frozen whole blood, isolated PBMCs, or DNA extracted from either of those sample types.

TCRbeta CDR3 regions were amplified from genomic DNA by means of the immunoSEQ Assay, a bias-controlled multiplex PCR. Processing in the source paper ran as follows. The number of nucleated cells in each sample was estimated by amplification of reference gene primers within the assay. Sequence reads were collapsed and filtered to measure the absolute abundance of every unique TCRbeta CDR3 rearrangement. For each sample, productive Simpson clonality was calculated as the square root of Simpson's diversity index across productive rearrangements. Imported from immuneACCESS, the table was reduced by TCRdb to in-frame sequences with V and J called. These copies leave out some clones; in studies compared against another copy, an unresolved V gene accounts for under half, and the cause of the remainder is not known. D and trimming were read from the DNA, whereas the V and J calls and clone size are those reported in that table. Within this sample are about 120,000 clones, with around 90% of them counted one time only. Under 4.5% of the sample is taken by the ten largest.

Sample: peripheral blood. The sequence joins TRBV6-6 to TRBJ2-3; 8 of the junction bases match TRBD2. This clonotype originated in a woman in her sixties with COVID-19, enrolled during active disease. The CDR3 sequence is CASSYPGGGTDTQYF. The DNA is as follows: TGTGCCAGCAGTTACCCGGGAGGGGGCACAGATACGCAGTATTTT.